This T cell receptor beta chain is from a study of T cells in Graves' hyperthyroidism and ophthalmopathy. Study-level information: Once the initial diagnosis was made, peripheral blood was obtained before any treatment.

Regarding this clonotype: Its antigen is currently unknown. Possible read error: a much larger clone is one base away.

Each diagnosis was grounded in clinical symptoms, serum thyroxine and TRAb, thyroid ultrasound, and orbital computed tomography. RNA transcripts served as the template for amplifying TCR beta CDR3 regions. First-round RT-PCR with HTBI primers amplified the TCR CDR3 region. TCRdb recomputed calls from the multiplex PCR reads with MiXCR, one row per CDR3 protein. This sample yields nearly 750,000 distinct CDR3 sequences, of which roughly a third are seen a single time; around 31% belongs to the top ten. V gave up 0 bases and J gave up 3 bases, with 6 bases separating them. Germline values: CDR1 SGDLS, CDR2 YYNGEE. The length of the CDR3 is 14 residues. Points from the study as a whole: Blood also contained most expanded thyroid clonotypes above 0.001.

This TCR was sampled from a woman between 40 and 50 years old with Graves' hyperthyroidism. Source material: blood. J is TRBJ2-2 and V is TRBV9; D is possibly TRBD1 (6 bases). CDR3 region: CASSVAGDTGELFF. CDR3 in DNA: TGTGCCAGCAGCGTAGCAGGGGACACCGGGGAGCTGTTTTTT.